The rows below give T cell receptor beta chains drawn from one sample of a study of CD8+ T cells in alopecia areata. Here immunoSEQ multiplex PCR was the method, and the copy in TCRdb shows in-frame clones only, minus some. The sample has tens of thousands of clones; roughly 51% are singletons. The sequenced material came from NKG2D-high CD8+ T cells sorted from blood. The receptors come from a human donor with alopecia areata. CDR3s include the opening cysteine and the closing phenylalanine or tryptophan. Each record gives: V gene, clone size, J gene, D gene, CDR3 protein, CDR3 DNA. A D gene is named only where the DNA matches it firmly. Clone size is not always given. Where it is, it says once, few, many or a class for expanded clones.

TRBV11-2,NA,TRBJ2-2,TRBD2,CASSPLASTGELFF,TGTGCCAGCAGCCCACTAGCGAGCACCGGGGAGCTGTTTTTT
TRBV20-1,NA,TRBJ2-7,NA,CGELGCYEQYF,TGCGGGGAACTGGGGTGCTACGAGCAGTACTTC
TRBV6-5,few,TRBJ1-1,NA,CASTIKGVTEAFF,TGTGCCAGCACTATAAAGGGGGTGACTGAAGCTTTCTTT
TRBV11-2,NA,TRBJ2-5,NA,CASSGIFLQETQYF,TGTGCCAGCAGCGGCATCTTCCTCCAAGAGACCCAGTACTTC
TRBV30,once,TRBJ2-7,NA,CAWSPRSREQYF,TGTGCCTGGAGTCCTAGGTCTCGCGAGCAGTACTTC
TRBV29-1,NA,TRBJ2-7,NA,CSVEGVLVGGTYEQYF,TGCAGCGTTGAAGGAGTCCTAGTGGGTGGGACCTACGAGCAGTACTTC
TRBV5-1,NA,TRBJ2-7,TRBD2,CASRGGSYEQYF,TGCGCCAGCCGGGGGGGATCCTACGAGCAGTACTTC
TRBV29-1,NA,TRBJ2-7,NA,CSATNEYEQYF,TGCAGCGCCACCAATGAGTACGAGCAGTACTTC
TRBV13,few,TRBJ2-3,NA,CASSPPGTADTQYF,TGTGCCAGCAGCCCCCCAGGGACCGCTGATACGCAGTATTTT
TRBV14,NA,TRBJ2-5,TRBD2,CASSHLSGGEETQYF,TGTGCCAGCAGCCACCTTAGCGGGGGAGAAGAGACCCAGTACTTC
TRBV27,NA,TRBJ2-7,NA,CASKLAESSYEQYF,TGTGCCAGCAAATTGGCGGAGAGCTCCTACGAGCAGTACTTC
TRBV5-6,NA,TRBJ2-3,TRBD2,CASSLAGGRGLDTQYF,TGTGCCAGCAGCTTGGCGGGCGGGAGAGGTCTAGATACGCAGTATTTT
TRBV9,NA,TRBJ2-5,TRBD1,CASSVEGAGETQYF,TGTGCCAGCAGCGTAGAGGGGGCCGGAGAGACCCAGTACTTC
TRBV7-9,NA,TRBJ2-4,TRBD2,CASSTAGVDNIQYF,TGTGCCAGCAGCACAGCGGGAGTTGATAACATTCAGTACTTC
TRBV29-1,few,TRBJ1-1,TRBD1,CSVRQGRGAFF,TGCAGCGTACGACAGGGCCGGGGAGCTTTCTTT
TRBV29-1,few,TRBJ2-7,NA,CSVVAGTRSYEQYF,TGCAGCGTCGTAGCCGGGACACGTTCCTACGAGCAGTACTTC
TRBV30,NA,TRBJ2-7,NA,CAWSVGGSGGLLHEQYF,TGTGCCTGGAGCGTAGGAGGATCGGGGGGCCTACTCCACGAGCAGTACTTC
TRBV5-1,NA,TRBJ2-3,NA,CASTPGATTDTQYF,TGCGCCAGCACCCCCGGGGCTACCACAGATACGCAGTATTTT
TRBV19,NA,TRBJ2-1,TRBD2,CASSIWLAGVDEQFF,TGTGCCAGTAGTATTTGGCTAGCGGGAGTGGATGAGCAGTTCTTC
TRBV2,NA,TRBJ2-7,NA,CASSAGFGAYEQYF,TGTGCCAGCAGTGCGGGTTTTGGGGCCTACGAGCAGTACTTC
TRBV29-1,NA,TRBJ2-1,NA,CSVDVLDQYNEQFF,TGCAGCGTTGACGTCCTAGATCAATACAATGAGCAGTTCTTC
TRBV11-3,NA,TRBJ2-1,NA,CASSFTQGSDEQFF,TGTGCCAGCAGCTTTACTCAGGGAAGCGATGAGCAGTTCTTC
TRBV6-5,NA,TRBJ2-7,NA,CASSPDNSYEQYF,TGTGCCAGCAGCCCGGACAACTCCTACGAGCAGTACTTC
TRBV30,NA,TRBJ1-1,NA,CAWNYGMGNTEAFF,TGTGCCTGGAATTATGGGATGGGGAACACTGAAGCTTTCTTT
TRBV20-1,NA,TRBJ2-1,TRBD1,CGTGMNEQFF,TGCGGGACAGGGATGAATGAGCAGTTCTTC
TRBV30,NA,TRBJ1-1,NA,CAWSESGTEAFF,TGTGCCTGGAGTGAATCGGGGACTGAAGCTTTCTTT
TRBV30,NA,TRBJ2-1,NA,CAWSVSLGIYNEQFF,TGTGCCTGGAGTGTTTCGCTAGGGATATACAATGAGCAGTTCTTC
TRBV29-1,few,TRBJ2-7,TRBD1,CSVEDRGEQYF,TGCAGCGTTGAGGACAGGGGAGAGCAGTACTTC
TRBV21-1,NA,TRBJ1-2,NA,CASSNLNGYTF,TGTGCCAGCAGCAACTTAAATGGCTACACCTTC
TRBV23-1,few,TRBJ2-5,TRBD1,CASSRDRRYQETQYF,TGCGCCAGCAGCCGGGACAGGAGGTACCAAGAGACCCAGTACTTC
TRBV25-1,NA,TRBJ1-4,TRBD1,CASSTPTGLREKLFF,TGTGCCAGCAGTACCCCGACAGGGCTAAGGGAAAAACTGTTTTTT
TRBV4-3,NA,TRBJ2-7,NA,CASSQVDGDAYEQYF,TGCGCCAGCAGCCAAGTTGACGGAGACGCCTACGAGCAGTACTTC
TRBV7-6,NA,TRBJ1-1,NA,CASSPGLAEAFF,TGTGCCAGCAGCCCCGGACTGGCTGAAGCTTTCTTT
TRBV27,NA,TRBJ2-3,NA,CASNQIYSDTQYF,TGTGCCAGCAACCAGATTTATTCGGATACGCAGTATTTT
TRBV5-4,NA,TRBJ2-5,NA,CARKAGPSETQYF,TGTGCCAGGAAGGCGGGTCCTTCCGAGACCCAGTACTTC
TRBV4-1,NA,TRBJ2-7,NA,CASSQTGGIEQYF,TGCGCCAGCAGCCAAACTGGAGGAATCGAGCAGTACTTC
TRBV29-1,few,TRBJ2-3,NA,CSVAPQGSTDTQYF,TGCAGCGTCGCCCCCCAGGGATCCACAGATACGCAGTATTTT
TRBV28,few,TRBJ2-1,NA,CASSNPLDRIDNEQFF,TGTGCCAGCAGCAACCCCCTAGACAGGATAGACAATGAGCAGTTCTTC
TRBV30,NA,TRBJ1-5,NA,CAWSVPVQPQHF,TGTGCCTGGAGTGTACCGGTTCAGCCCCAGCATTTT
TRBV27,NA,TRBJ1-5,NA,CASGEGTGLNQPQHF,TGTGCCAGCGGTGAGGGGACGGGCTTAAATCAGCCCCAGCATTTT
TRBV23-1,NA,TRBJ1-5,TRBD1,CASSPPGQYSNQPQHF,TGCGCCAGCAGCCCCCCGGGACAGTATAGCAATCAGCCCCAGCATTTT
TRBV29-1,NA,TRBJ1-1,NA,CSVGSDTEAFF,TGCAGCGTTGGATCCGACACTGAAGCTTTCTTT
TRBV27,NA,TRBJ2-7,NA,CATRTLSGQLPSYEQYF,TGTGCCACCAGAACACTCTCCGGACAGCTACCTTCCTACGAGCAGTACTTC
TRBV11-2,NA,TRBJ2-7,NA,CASSLGRGWTEQYF,TGTGCCAGCAGCCTAGGTAGGGGGTGGACCGAGCAGTACTTC
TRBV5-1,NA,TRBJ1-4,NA,CASSYRDAANEKLFF,TGCGCCAGCAGCTATCGGGACGCGGCTAATGAAAAACTGTTTTTT
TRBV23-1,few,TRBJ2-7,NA,CASSQFDRGKTRGEQYF,TGCGCCAGCAGTCAATTCGACCGCGGGAAGACAAGGGGGGAGCAGTACTTC
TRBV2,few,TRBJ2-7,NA,CASKVVSGYEQYF,TGTGCCAGCAAAGTGGTTAGCGGATACGAGCAGTACTTC
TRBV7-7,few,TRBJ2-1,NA,CASSPGQGGDEQFF,TGTGCCAGCAGCCCCGGACAGGGAGGGGATGAGCAGTTCTTC
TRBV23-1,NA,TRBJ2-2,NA,CASSQSPGAERGELFF,TGCGCCAGCAGTCAATCGCCGGGGGCCGAGAGGGGGGAGCTGTTTTTT
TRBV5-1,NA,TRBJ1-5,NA,CASSLGYNQPQHF,TGCGCCAGCAGCTTGGGTTACAATCAGCCCCAGCATTTT